This TCR beta chain was retrieved from a study of T cells in Graves' hyperthyroidism and ophthalmopathy. Study context: Peripheral blood was drawn at first diagnosis, prior to all treatment. General study points: The model predicted ophthalmopathy a median around seven months before onset.

After removal of 4 bases from V and 7 bases from J, the junction contained 12 bases not matched to a gene. Per the germline V gene, CDR1 is SQVTM and CDR2 is ANQGSEA. The CDR3 extends over 14 amino acids. Using RNA transcripts as the source, TCR beta CDR3 regions were amplified. Primed by the HTBI set, a first-round RT-PCR was run on the TCR CDR3. One entry per CDR3 protein, called by TCRdb with MiXCR from the multiplex PCR reads. The sample includes 800,000 or so distinct CDR3 sequences, 35% to 40% seen only once; the top ten take 8.9%. This clonotype was counted ten times or more. Antigen: not known. Not enrolled were patients with uncontrolled infection, other autoimmune disease, pregnancy or lactation.

The sample was blood. This chain connects TRBV29-1 to TRBJ2-7; the match to TRBD2 covers 8 bases. This clonotype was sampled from a man younger than 35 with Graves' hyperthyroidism. The CDR3 sequence: CSVGSGRRSGEQYF. The DNA of the CDR3 is TGCAGCGTTGGGAGCGGGAGAAGATCGGGGGAGCAGTACTTC.